Below are 22 T cell receptor beta chains sequenced from a single sample in a study of blood T cell repertoires in COVID-19 (dated by TCRdb to the early 2020s). Receptor amplification or capture employed the immunoSEQ multiplex PCR assay. What TCRdb holds here is the immuneACCESS table cut down to in-frame rearrangements. Part of the clones is not present; checked against another copy, under half of the missing clones reflect an unresolved V gene, and the others are unexplained. This sample comprises hundreds of thousands of clones, around four fifths of them detected only once. The leading ten clones occupy approximately 2.6% of the sample. Material for sequencing was peripheral blood. These receptors originate from a woman in her 70s with active or convalescent COVID-19.

The rearrangement links TRBV12-3 or TRBV12-4 to TRBJ2-7; D gene ambiguous. This CDR3 is 13 amino acids long. The V end lost 3 bases, the J end lost 0 bases, and 6 bases lay between the germline ends. CDR3 DNA: TGTGCCAGCAGTTTTGACATCTCCTACGAGCAGTACTTC. Translation gives CASSFDISYEQYF.

The chain has TRBV10-3 and TRBJ1-2; 8 bases are shared with TRBD1. Germline V gives CDR1 ENHRY, CDR2 SYGVKD. J lost 0 bases, V lost 10 bases, and 7 bases had no gene match. The CDR3 contains 14 residues. CDR3 DNA: TGTGCCACCCAGACAGGGGTAACTAACTATGGCTACACCTTC. As protein: CATQTGVTNYGYTF.

V gene TRBV7-8 combines with J gene TRBJ1-1; the D is unclear. The CDR3 spans 13 residues. Trimming pared 2 bases from V and 5 bases from J, leaving 9 bases between. Germline-derived CDR1 and CDR2 are SGHVS and FQNEAQ. The CDR3 nucleotides read TGTGCCAGCAGCTTAAGTGGCTCGACTGAAGCTTTCTTT. Encoded protein: CASSLSGSTEAFF.

This clone occurred once. The chain is built from TRBV21-1 and TRBJ2-7; the table gives TRBD2 as D, unverified against the DNA. TRBV21-1 is designated a pseudogene. This CDR3 spans 14 amino acids. CDR3 sequence reads: CASRHPREGSGQYF. CDR3 coding DNA: TGTGCCAGCAGGCACCCAAGGGAGGGATCAGGGCAGTACTTC.

The chain carries TRBV27 and TRBJ1-5; D uncertain. The CDR3 is made up of 13 amino acids. CDR1 is MNHEY and CDR2 is SMNVEV in the germline V gene (reference sequence). The CDR3 loop reads CALATGFDQPQHF. DNA of the CDR3: TGTGCTTTAGCGACGGGATTCGATCAGCCCCAGCATTTT.

V and J are TRBV5-1 and TRBJ2-1; 12 bases align to TRBD2. J gave up 5 bases and V 4 bases, and 4 bases lay outside the gene matches. CDR3 size: 15 residues. The germline V gene encodes CDR1 SGHRS and CDR2 YFSETQ. CDR3 in DNA: TGCGCCAGCAGCCTGGGACTAGCGGGCAACAATGAGCAGTTCTTC. It is translated as CASSLGLAGNNEQFF.

The rearrangement joins TRBV18 to TRBJ2-2; D is ambiguous. Trimming cost V 4 bases and J 1 base, with 4 bases left between them. Germline-derived CDR1 and CDR2 are KGHSH and LQKENI. The CDR3 is made up of 13 amino acids. Here the CDR3 reads CASSLENTGELFF. The CDR3 DNA sequence: TGTGCCAGCTCACTAGAGAACACCGGGGAGCTGTTTTTT.

The chain joins TRBV5-1 to TRBJ2-3; no definite D call. Trimming shortened V by 1 base and J by 3 bases, and 6 bases separated the two germline ends. The CDR3 is made up of 13 amino acids. CDR1 and CDR2 from the germline V gene are SGHRS and YFSETQ. In DNA, the CDR3 is TGCGCCAGCAGCTTGCCTTCGACAGATACGCAGTATTTT. It codes for CASSLPSTDTQYF.

This chain joins TRBV14 and TRBJ1-6, with D perhaps matching TRBD1 (5 bases). Germline V lookup: CDR1 SGHDN, CDR2 FVKESK. Trimming removed 2 bases from V and 8 bases from J, with 7 bases in between. CDR3 length: 13 residues. The CDR3 is CASSQQGYSPLHF. In DNA, the CDR3 is TGTGCCAGCAGCCAACAGGGTTATTCACCCCTCCACTTT.

Concerning this clone itself: The junction departs from germline at one end; a sequencing error may be responsible. This sequence joins TRBV18 and TRBJ2-2; 12 bases are a match to TRBD1. The germline gives CDR1 KGHSH, CDR2 LQKENI. This CDR3 has 19 amino acids. The CDR3 reads CASSPLPGQGAAFTGELFF. CDR3 sequence (DNA): TGTGCCAGCTCTCCACTACCGGGACAGGGGGCAGCGTTTACCGGGGAGCTGTTTTTT.

The rearrangement links TRBV7-9 to TRBJ2-7; unclear D gene. The germline CDR1 and CDR2 sequences are SEHNR and FQNEAQ (reference sequence). V gave up 6 bases and J gave up 5 bases, with 17 bases separating them. The CDR3 contains 14 residues. The DNA of the CDR3 is TGTGCCAGCAGTTCTCTGGGCAGGCAAAACGAGCAGTACTTC. Its translation: CASSSLGRQNEQYF.

The rearrangement links TRBV5-1 to TRBJ1-4, with 8 bases identical to TRBD1. J was trimmed by 8 bases and V by 4 bases; bases with no gene match: 10. The CDR3 extends over 15 amino acids. From germline, CDR1 is SGHRS and CDR2 YFSETQ. CDR3 sequence (DNA): TGCGCCAGCAGCGGCGGACAGGGCGGTAACGAAAAACTGTTTTTT. Translation: CASSGGQGGNEKLFF.

The chain couples TRBV2 to TRBJ1-6, with 7 bases fitting TRBD1. CDR1 and CDR2 (germline): SNHLY, FYNNEI. The CDR3 has 16 residues. Trimming at V came to 7 bases and at J to 3 bases, leaving 9 bases not matched to a gene. CDR3 nucleotides: TGTGCCAGCACCCGATTTCGGGACAGCTATAATTCACCCCTCCACTTT. Its translation is CASTRFRDSYNSPLHF.

This chain connects TRBV2 to TRBJ2-7; 12 bases align to TRBD2. The V gene end was trimmed by 7 bases and the J gene end by 0 bases; junction bases not matched to a gene: 10. The CDR3 consists of 17 residues. In germline, CDR1 is SNHLY, CDR2 FYNNEI. The CDR3 here is CASTAGTSGFFSYEQYF. CDR3 DNA sequence: TGTGCCAGCACTGCCGGGACTAGCGGGTTTTTCTCCTACGAGCAGTACTTC.

This clone was detected once. The CDR3 sequence is CASSFQAPGANVLTF. CDR3 nucleotides: TGTGCCAGCAGCTTTCAGGCTCCTGGGGCCAACGTCCTGACTTTC. The chain carries TRBV5-4 and TRBJ2-6; no reliable D call. CDR1 is SGHNT, CDR2 YYREEE, per germline (reference sequence). Trimming took off 2 bases at V and 2 bases at J, with 8 bases between the two ends. The CDR3 consists of 15 residues.

J is TRBJ1-3 and V is TRBV7-9; 9 bases match TRBD1. The V gene's germline CDR1 is SEHNR and CDR2 FQNEAQ (reference sequence). J gave up 1 base and V 5 bases, and 9 bases lay outside the gene matches. The CDR3 covers 17 residues. The CDR3 loop is CASSPGTGSSSGNTIYF. The CDR3 DNA reads TGTGCCAGCAGCCCCGGGACAGGGAGTAGTTCTGGAAACACCATATATTTT.

The rearrangement links TRBV3-1 (or the pseudogene TRBV3-2) to TRBJ1-2; D uncertain. This CDR3 is 16 amino acids long. Trimming stripped 1 base from V and 0 bases from J, with 12 bases between. CDR1 and CDR2 from the germline V gene are LGHDT and YNNKEL (reference sequence). CDR3 coding DNA: TGTGCCAGCAGCCAAGGGGCACAGTTTGCTAACTATGGCTACACCTTC. Amino acid sequence: CASSQGAQFANYGYTF.

This clone was counted a few times. Other DNA sequences from this sample encode an identical CDR3 as well. The gene calls are TRBV5-1 and TRBJ1-1, with D unresolved. The CDR3 sequence is 13 residues long. The germline V and J ends were trimmed by 0 bases and 1 base, with 4 bases remaining between them. Germline V lookup: CDR1 SGHRS, CDR2 YFSETQ. In DNA form, the CDR3 reads TGCGCCAGCAGCTTGGATCGGAACACTGAAGCTTTCTTT. This codes for CASSLDRNTEAFF.

The V and J genes are TRBV2 and TRBJ2-2; the match to TRBD2 covers 7 bases. Trimming cost V 7 bases and J 6 bases; bases outside gene matches: 8. The CDR3 is 14 amino acids. Germline V gene lookup returns CDR1 SNHLY and CDR2 FYNNEI. The CDR3 sequence: CASTRGTKPGELFF. The CDR3 nucleotides are TGTGCCAGCACGCGGGGGACGAAGCCCGGGGAGCTGTTTTTT.

On this clone: A much larger clone differs from this one at a single base, so this may be a read error. The sample contains more than one DNA sequence encoding this CDR3. The chain carries TRBV7-9 and TRBJ1-1; possibly TRBD1 for D (6 bases). With 1 base removed from V and 4 bases from J, the gap between germline ends came to 7 bases. The length of the CDR3 is 13 residues. Per germline, CDR1 SEHNR and CDR2 FQNEAQ (reference sequence). CDR3 coding DNA: TGTGCCAGCAGCTTAGGAGGGGGCACTGAAGCTTTCTTT. It is translated as CASSLGGGTEAFF.

The genes are TRBV2 and TRBJ1-5; maybe TRBD1 (6 bases). The CDR3 is 15 residues long. Trimming removed 3 bases from V and 4 bases from J, with 13 bases in between. CDR1 and CDR2 from the germline V gene are SNHLY and FYNNEI. The chain's CDR3 is CASSERQAGNQPQHF. DNA of the CDR3: TGTGCCAGCAGTGAGAGACAGGCCGGGAATCAGCCCCAGCATTTT.

The J gene is TRBJ2-7, the V gene TRBV7-9; D gene unclear. The V gene's germline CDR1 is SEHNR and CDR2 FQNEAQ (reference sequence). The V end lost 1 base, the J end lost 0 bases, and 7 bases lay between the germline ends. This CDR3 is 14 amino acids long. CDR3 sequence reads: CASSLGGHSYEQYF. In nucleotides, the CDR3 is TGTGCCAGCAGCTTAGGTGGCCACTCCTACGAGCAGTACTTC.